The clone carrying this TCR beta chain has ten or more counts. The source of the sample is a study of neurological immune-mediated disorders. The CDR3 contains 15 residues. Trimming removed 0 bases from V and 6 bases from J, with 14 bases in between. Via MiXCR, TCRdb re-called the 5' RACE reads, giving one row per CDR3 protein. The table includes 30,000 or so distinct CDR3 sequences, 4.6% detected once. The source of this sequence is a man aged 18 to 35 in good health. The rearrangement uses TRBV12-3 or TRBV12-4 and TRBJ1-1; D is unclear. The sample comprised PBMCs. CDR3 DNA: TGTGCCAGCAGTTTAGCTTGGGGAGGCTACGCTGAAGCTTTCTTT. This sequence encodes CASSLAWGGYAEAFF.